The 6 T cell receptor beta chains below come from one sample, sequenced in a study of T-cell reconstitution after alpha-beta-depleted transplantation in children. A TCRbeta library incorporating unique molecular identifiers was prepared. TCRdb recomputed calls from the PCR reads with MiXCR, one row per CDR3 protein. In the table there are 200,000 to 250,000 distinct CDR3 sequences, about a tenth of which are singletons. The material was PBMCs, obtained before TCRalphabeta/CD19-depleted stem cell transplant. The receptors come from a child in the first two years of life with acute myeloid leukemia, due to receive a stem cell transplant.

The chain carries TRBV7-2 and TRBJ1-1; TRBD1 is a possible D gene (5 bases). The CDR3 consists of 13 residues. V gave up 6 bases and J gave up 5 bases, with 13 bases separating them. Germline lookup yields CDR1 SGHTA and CDR2 FQGNSA. The CDR3 DNA follows: TGTGCCAGCAGACCTCCCCGGGGGACTGAAGCTTTCTTT. Translating gives CASRPPRGTEAFF.

This clonotype was detected ten times or more. This chain links TRBV20-1 with TRBJ1-4; the D is unclear. Trimming pared 3 bases from V and 11 bases from J, leaving 25 bases between. Germline V gene lookup returns CDR1 DFQATT and CDR2 SNEGSKA (reference sequence). The CDR3 runs to 16 residues. CDR3 sequence reads: CSASFGSSAGEWKLFF. CDR3 nucleotides: TGCAGTGCTAGTTTTGGTTCGTCGGCGGGAGAGTGGAAACTGTTTTTT.

Many counts were recorded for this clonotype. V and J are TRBV7-2 and TRBJ2-7; 9 bases align to TRBD1. The CDR3 is 15 amino acids. V dropped 2 bases and J dropped 4; count of bases not matched to a gene: 6. From germline, CDR1 is SGHTA and CDR2 FQGNSA. In DNA, the CDR3 is TGTGCCAGCAGCTTAACAGGGGGCGCGCGGTACGAGCAGTACTTC. Amino acids: CASSLTGGARYEQYF. The full variable domain, with the rest looked up from reference TRBV7-2 and TRBJ2-7, is GAGVSQSPSNKVTEKGKDVELRCDPISGHTALYWYRQSLGQGLEFLIYFQGNSAPDKSGLPSDRFSAERTGGSVSTLTIQRTQQEDSAVYLCASSLTGGARYEQYFGPGTRLTVT.

This clonotype was seen repeatedly, ten times or more. The chain has TRBV28 and TRBJ2-1, with D uncertain. This CDR3 contains 14 residues. The V and J ends lost 6 bases and 5 bases respectively, with 14 bases between them. CDR1 and CDR2 (germline): MDHEN, SYDVKM. CDR3 DNA sequence: TGTGCCAGCAGGGCTCCGTACCGAAACAATGAGCAGTTCTTC. Encoded protein: CASRAPYRNNEQFF.

This clonotype was seen ten or more times. The chain's CDR3 is CASSSAGGQETQYF. In nucleotides, the CDR3 is TGTGCCAGCAGTTCAGCGGGGGGGCAAGAGACCCAGTACTTC. This chain uses TRBV6-5 with TRBJ2-5, with 10 bases identical to TRBD2. The CDR3 has 14 amino acids. J was trimmed by 2 bases and V by 4 bases; bases with no gene match: 1. The V gene's germline CDR1 is MNHEY and CDR2 SVGAGI.

This clonotype was counted between two and nine times. This chain uses TRBV28 with TRBJ2-5; tentatively, D is TRBD1 (6 bases). V dropped 6 bases and J dropped 2 bases, with 19 bases sitting between them. From germline, CDR1 is MDHEN and CDR2 SYDVKM. The CDR3 loop spans 16 amino acids. The CDR3 spells CASRLGASLVQETQYF. CDR3 nucleotides: TGTGCCAGCAGATTGGGGGCTTCCCTTGTTCAAGAGACCCAGTACTTC.